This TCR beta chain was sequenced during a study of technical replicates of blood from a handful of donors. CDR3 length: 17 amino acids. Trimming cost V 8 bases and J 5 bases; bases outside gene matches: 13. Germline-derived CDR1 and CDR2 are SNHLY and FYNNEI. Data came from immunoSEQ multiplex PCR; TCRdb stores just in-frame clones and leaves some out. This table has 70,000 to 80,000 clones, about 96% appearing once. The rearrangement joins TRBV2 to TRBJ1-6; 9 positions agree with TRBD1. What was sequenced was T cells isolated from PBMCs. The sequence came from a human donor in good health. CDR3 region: CASHVVAGQGDNSPLHF. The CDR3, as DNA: TGTGCCAGCCACGTCGTCGCGGGACAGGGAGATAATTCACCCCTCCACTTT. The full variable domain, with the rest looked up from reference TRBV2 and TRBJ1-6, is EPEVTQTPSHQVTQMGQEVILRCVPISNHLYFYWYRQILGQKVEFLVSFYNNEISEKSEIFDDQFSVERPDGSNFTLKIRSTKLEDSAMYFCASHVVAGQGDNSPLHFGNGTRLTVT.